In its sample, the clone carrying this T cell receptor beta chain was seen a few times. The junction departs from the called germline gene at one end, perhaps through a read error. This sample is drawn from a study of blood T cells in healthy people across ages. Through a sample-barcoded 5' primer and a J-beta primer mix, a second PCR was run for roughly 6 to 12 cycles. In TCRdb, the 5' RACE reads were re-called with MiXCR into one record per CDR3 protein. The table includes 750,000 or so distinct CDR3 sequences, just under 25% detected once. From germline, CDR1 is MNHEY and CDR2 SVGAGI. The CDR3 is made up of 11 amino acids. The same data also contributed to another study, on T cells of mothers and their children.

Sample: blood. The clonotype was recovered from a boy between 10 and 17 years old in good health. The genes are TRBV6-5 and TRBJ2-7; D gene unclear. CDR3 sequence: CASGWYGERYF. As DNA, the CDR3 is TGTGCCAGCGGCTGGTACGGCGAGCGGTACTTC.